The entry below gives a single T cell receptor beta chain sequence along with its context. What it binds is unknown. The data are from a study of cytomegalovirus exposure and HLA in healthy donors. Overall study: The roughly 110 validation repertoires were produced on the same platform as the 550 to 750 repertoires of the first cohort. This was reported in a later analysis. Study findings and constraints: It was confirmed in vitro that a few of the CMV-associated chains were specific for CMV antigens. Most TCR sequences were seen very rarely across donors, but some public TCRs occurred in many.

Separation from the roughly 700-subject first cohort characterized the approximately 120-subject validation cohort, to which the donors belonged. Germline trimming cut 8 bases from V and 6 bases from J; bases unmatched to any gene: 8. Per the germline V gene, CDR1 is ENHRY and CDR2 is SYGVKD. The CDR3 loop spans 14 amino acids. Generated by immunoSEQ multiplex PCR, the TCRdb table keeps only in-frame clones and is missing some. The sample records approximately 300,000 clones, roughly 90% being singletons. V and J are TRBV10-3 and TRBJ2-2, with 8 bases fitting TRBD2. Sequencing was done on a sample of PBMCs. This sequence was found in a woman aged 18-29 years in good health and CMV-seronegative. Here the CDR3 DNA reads TGTGCCATCTCATGGCGGGAGGAGGCCGGGGAGCTGTTTTTT. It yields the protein CAISWREEAGELFF.